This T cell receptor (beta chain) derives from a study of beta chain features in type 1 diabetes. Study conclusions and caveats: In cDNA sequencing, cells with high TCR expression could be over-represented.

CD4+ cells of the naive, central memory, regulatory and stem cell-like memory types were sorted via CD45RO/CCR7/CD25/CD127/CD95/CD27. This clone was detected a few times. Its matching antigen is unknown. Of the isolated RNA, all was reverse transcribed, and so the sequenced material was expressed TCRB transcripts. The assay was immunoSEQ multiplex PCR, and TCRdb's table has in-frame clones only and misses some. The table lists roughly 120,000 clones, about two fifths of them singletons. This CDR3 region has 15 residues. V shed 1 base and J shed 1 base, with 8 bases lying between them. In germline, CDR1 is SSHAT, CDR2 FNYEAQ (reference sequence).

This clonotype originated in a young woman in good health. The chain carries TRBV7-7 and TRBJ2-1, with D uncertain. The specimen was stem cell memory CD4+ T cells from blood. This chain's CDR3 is CASSLGALSYNEQFF. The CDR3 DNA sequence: TGTGCCAGCAGCTTAGGAGCGCTATCCTACAATGAGCAGTTCTTC.